The clone carrying this T cell receptor beta chain was detected only once. Some clones are missing from TCRdb's copy, which holds only in-frame ones; the method was immunoSEQ multiplex PCR. The sample has 150,000 or so clones; about 86% are singletons. These data are taken from a study of control samples from healthy donors and cancer patients. Losses at the gene ends were 1 base for V and 1 base for J; bases not matched to a gene: 1. CDR1 and CDR2 (germline): LNHNV, YYDKDF (reference sequence). The CDR3 sequence is 15 residues long. The specimen was blood. This receptor was obtained from a woman aged 30 to 39 in good health. The V call is TRBV15, the J call TRBJ1-5; 7 bases fit TRBD1. The CDR3 is CATSRGQGSNQPQHF. Here the CDR3 DNA reads TGTGCCACCAGCAGAGGACAGGGAAGCAATCAGCCCCAGCATTTT.